A selection of T cell receptor beta chains follows, all from one sample in a study of cytomegalovirus exposure and HLA in healthy donors. TCRdb's copy holds only in-frame clones and misses some; the assay was immunoSEQ multiplex PCR. Of about 170,000 clones detected, approximately 72% appear once; the ten largest clones hold under 3%. The sample was PBMCs. All receptors come from a human donor in good health. CDR3s include the opening cysteine and the closing phenylalanine or tryptophan. A D gene is named only where the DNA matches it firmly. Expanded clones get a size class; other rows say once, few or many, or leave the size out.

V,D,size,CDR3
TRBV6-5,-,-,CASSYFSVHPETQYF
TRBV6-5,-,-,CASSRGAIGGGEQYF
TRBV15,-,-,CATSRDRGEETQYF
TRBV4-1,TRBD2,-,CASSHNSGTNTGELFF
TRBV5-1,-,-,CASSFGGDQPQHF
TRBV27,-,-,CASRPAGVSYNSPLHF
TRBV11-2,-,-,CASSLNVLEQYF
TRBV19,TRBD1,few,CASSRDRGVQPQHF
TRBV6-5,TRBD1,-,CASSPRTGSEAFF
TRBV5-4,TRBD2,-,CASSFDSDPSGGRETQYF
TRBV5-1,-,-,CASRARAGMTDTQYF
TRBV2,TRBD1,-,CASRRDRGGMETQYF
TRBV9,-,once,CASSVAWTNSDTQYF
TRBV10-3,TRBD1,-,CAISAGTGTTEAFF
TRBV19,-,few,CASSTDSPNQPQHF
TRBV7-6,-,-,CASSASGALFF
TRBV6-5,TRBD1,-,CASSRDRVNYGYTF
TRBV10-1,-,few,CASSEFGGGDTQYF
TRBV6-6,TRBD2,-,CASSRGGTDTQYF
TRBV6-4,TRBD2,few,CASSDPASGGRDTQYF
TRBV10-3,TRBD1,-,CATQRTGVGTEAFF
TRBV6-1,-,-,CASSESRANEQFF
TRBV6-5,-,-,CASSMGQTLYGYTF
TRBV4-1,-,-,CASSQAPPLGGGWETQYF
TRBV19,-,once,CASSVDRNTGELFF
TRBV19,TRBD1,few,CASRPPGQGNEKLFF
TRBV9,TRBD1,-,CASNRGRLADTQYF
TRBV7-2,-,-,CASSLGGGGNQPQHF
TRBV28,TRBD1,-,CASSPPTGTGSMSGYTF